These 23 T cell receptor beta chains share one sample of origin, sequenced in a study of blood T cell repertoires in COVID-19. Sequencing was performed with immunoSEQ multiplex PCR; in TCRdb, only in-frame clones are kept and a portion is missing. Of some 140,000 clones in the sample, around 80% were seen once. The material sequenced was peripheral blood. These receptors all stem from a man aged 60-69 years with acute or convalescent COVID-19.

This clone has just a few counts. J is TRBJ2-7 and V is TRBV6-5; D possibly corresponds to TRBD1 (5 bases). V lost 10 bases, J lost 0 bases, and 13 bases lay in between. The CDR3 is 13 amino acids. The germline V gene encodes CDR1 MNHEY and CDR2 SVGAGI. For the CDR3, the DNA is TGTGCCACCACAGGTTTCAACTCCTACGAGCAGTACTTC. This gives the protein CATTGFNSYEQYF.

The CDR3: CSVDQGGDEQYF. The CDR3, as DNA: TGCAGCGTTGATCAGGGGGGAGACGAGCAGTACTTC. The chain uses TRBV29-1 and TRBJ2-7, with D maybe TRBD1 (7 bases). This CDR3 is 12 amino acids long. V gave up 3 bases and J gave up 5 bases, with 11 bases separating them. Germline V gives CDR1 SQVTM, CDR2 ANQGSEA.

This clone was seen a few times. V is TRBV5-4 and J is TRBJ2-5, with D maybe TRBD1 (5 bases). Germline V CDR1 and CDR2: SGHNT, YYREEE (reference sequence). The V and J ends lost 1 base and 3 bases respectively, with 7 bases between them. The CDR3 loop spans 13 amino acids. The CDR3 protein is CASSLIREETQYF. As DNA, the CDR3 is TGTGCCAGCAGCTTGATCAGGGAAGAGACCCAGTACTTC.

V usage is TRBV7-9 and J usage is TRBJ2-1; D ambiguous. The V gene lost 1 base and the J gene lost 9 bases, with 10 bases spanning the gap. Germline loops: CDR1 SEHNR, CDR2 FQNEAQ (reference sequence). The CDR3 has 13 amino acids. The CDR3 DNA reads TGTGCCAGCAGCTTAGGACTTACGGGTGAGCAGTTCTTC. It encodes CASSLGLTGEQFF.

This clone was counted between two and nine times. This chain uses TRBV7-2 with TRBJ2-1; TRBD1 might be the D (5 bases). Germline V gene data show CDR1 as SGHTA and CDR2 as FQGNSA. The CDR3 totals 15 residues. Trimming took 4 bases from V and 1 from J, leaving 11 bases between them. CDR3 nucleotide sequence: TGTGCCAGCAGCTCAGTGGGGCGATCCTACAATGAGCAGTTCTTC. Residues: CASSSVGRSYNEQFF.

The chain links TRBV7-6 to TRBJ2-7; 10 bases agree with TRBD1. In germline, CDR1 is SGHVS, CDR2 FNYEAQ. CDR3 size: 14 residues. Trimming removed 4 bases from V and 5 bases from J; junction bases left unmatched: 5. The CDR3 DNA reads TGTGCCAGCAGCTCCACGACAGGGGGCGACGAGCAGTACTTC. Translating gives CASSSTTGGDEQYF.

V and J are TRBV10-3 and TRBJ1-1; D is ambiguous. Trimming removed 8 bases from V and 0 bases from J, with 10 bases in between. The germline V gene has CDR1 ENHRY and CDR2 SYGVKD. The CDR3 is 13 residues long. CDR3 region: CAIVGDMNTEAFF. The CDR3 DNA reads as TGTGCCATCGTCGGTGATATGAACACTGAAGCTTTCTTT.

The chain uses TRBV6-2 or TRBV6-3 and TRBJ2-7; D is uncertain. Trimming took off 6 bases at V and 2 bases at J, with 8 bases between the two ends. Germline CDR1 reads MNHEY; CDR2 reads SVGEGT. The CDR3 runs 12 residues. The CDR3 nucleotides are TGTGCCAGCAGCCTCATAGCCTACGAGCAGTACTTC. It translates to CASSLIAYEQYF.

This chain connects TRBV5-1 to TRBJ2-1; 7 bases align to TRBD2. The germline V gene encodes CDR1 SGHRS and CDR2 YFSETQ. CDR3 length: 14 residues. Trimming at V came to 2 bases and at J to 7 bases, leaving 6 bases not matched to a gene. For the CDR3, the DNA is TGCGCCAGCAGCTTTGATCCGGGAGGAAATGAGCAGTTCTTC. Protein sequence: CASSFDPGGNEQFF.

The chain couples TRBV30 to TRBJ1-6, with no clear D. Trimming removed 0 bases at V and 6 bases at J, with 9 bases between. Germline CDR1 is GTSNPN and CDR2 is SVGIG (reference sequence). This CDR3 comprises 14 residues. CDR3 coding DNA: TGTGCCTGGAGTGTACTTGGGCTTAATTCACCCCTCCACTTT. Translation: CAWSVLGLNSPLHF.

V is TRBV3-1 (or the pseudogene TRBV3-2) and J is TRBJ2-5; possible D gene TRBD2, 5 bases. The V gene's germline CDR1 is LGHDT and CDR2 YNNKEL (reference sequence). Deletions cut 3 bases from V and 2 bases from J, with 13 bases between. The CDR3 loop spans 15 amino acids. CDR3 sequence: CASSQPGLTQETQYF. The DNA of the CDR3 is TGTGCCAGCAGCCAGCCTGGACTTACTCAAGAGACCCAGTACTTC.

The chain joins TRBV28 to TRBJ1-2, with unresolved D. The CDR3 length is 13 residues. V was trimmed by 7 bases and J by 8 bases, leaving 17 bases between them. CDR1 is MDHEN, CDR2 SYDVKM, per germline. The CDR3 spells CASTGVVPRGYTF. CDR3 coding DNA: TGTGCCAGCACCGGGGTGGTCCCGCGGGGCTACACCTTC.

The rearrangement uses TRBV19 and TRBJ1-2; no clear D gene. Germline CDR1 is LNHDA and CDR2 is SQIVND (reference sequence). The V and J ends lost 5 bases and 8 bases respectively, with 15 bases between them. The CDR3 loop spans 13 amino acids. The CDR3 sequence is CASSEYYSGGYTF. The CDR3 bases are TGTGCCAGTAGTGAATATTACTCCGGGGGCTACACCTTC.

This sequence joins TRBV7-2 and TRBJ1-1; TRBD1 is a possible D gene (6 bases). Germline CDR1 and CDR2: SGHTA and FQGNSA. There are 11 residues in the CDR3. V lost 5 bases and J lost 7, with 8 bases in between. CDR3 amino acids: CASSPDSEAFF. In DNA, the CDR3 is TGTGCCAGCAGCCCGGACAGTGAAGCTTTCTTT.

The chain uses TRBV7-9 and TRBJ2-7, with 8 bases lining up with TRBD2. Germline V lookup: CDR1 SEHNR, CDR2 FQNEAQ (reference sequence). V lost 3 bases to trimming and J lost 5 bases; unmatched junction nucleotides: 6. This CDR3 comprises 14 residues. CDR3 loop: CASSFQRETHEQYF. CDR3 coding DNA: TGTGCCAGCAGCTTCCAGCGGGAGACCCACGAGCAGTACTTC. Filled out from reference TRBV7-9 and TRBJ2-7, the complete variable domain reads DTGVSQNPRHKITKRGQNVTFRCDPISEHNRLYWYRQTLGQGPEFLTYFQNEAQLEKSRLLSDRFSAERPKGSFSTLEIQRTEQGDSAMYLCASSFQRETHEQYFGPGTRLTVT.

The CDR3 spells CASSSLWSGAGEKLFF. The CDR3 nucleotides are TGTGCCAGCAGTTCCCTTTGGAGTGGAGCCGGGGAAAAACTGTTTTTT. The chain employs TRBV28 and TRBJ1-4; D is unclear. The length of the CDR3 is 16 residues. V was cut by 4 bases and J by 8 bases, with 20 bases left in between. Germline CDR1 is MDHEN and CDR2 is SYDVKM.

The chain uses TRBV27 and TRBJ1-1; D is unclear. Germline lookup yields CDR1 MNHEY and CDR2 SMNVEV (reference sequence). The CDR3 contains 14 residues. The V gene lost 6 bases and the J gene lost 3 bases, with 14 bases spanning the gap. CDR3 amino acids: CASSGDISYTEAFF. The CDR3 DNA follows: TGTGCCAGCAGCGGGGATATCTCGTACACTGAAGCTTTCTTT.

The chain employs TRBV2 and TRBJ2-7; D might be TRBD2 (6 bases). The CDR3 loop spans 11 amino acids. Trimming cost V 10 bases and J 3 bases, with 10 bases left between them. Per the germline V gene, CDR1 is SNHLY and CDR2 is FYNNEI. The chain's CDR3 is CATRDFYEQYF. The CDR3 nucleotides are TGTGCCACCCGGGACTTCTACGAGCAGTACTTC.

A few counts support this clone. The CDR3, as DNA: TGTGCCAGCAGTTTGGGCACCTCTAACTATGGCTACACCTTC. This translates into CASSLGTSNYGYTF. This sequence joins TRBV27 and TRBJ1-2; D gene uncertain. CDR3 length equals 14 residues. Germline V gene data show CDR1 as MNHEY and CDR2 as SMNVEV (reference sequence). Trimming left V 3 bases short and J 0 bases short, with 8 bases between.

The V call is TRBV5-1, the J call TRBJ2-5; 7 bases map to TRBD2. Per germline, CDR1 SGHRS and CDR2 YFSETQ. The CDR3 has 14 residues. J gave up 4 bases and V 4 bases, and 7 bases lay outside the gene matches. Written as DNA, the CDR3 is TGCGCCAGCAGCCCCCAAGCGGGAAGAGAGACCCAGTACTTC. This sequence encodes CASSPQAGRETQYF.

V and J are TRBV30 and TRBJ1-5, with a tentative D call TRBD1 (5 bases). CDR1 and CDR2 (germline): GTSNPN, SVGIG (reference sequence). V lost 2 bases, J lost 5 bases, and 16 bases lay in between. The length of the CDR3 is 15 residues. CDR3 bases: TGTGCCTGGAGTCCAGGGTTAAGGGTGGATCAGCCCCAGCATTTT. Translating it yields CAWSPGLRVDQPQHF.

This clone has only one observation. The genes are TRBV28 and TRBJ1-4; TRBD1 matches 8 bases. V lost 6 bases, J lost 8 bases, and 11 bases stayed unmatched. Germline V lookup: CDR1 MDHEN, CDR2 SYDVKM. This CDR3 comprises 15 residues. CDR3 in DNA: TGTGCCAGCAGGATACAGGGGGGAAAATACGAAAAACTGTTTTTT. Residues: CASRIQGGKYEKLFF.

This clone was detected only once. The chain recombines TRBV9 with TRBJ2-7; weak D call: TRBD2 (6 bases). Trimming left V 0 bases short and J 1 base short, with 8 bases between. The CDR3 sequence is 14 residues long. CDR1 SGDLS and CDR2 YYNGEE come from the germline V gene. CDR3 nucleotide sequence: TGTGCCAGCAGCGTAGCGGGGGAGTCCTACGAGCAGTACTTC. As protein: CASSVAGESYEQYF.